The rows below give T cell receptor beta chains drawn from one sample of a study of cytomegalovirus exposure and HLA in healthy donors. TCRdb's copy holds only in-frame clones and misses some; the assay was immunoSEQ multiplex PCR. Of some 86,000 clones listed, 90% to 95% are singletons. What was sequenced was PBMCs. These TCRs come from a woman aged 30 to 39 in good health and CMV-seronegative. Both conserved end residues are part of each CDR3. A D gene is named only where the DNA matches it firmly. Size is stated for part of the rows, as once, few or many counts, or as a class when the clone is expanded.

>TRBD1|13|-|TRBV7-8|TRBJ1-2
TGTGCCAGCAGCGCAGGGGGGAGCTATGGCTACACCTTC
CASSAGGSYGYTF
>-|14|once|TRBV7-9|TRBJ1-6
TGTGCCAGCAGCATACAGGGTTCAGGGTCACCCCTCCACTTT
CASSIQGSGSPLHF
>TRBD1|18|-|TRBV11-2|TRBJ2-3
TGTGCCAGCAGCTTAGCTTGGACAGGGAGGTCCCGCACAGATACGCAGTATTTT
CASSLAWTGRSRTDTQYF
>-|17|-|TRBV11-2|TRBJ1-3
TGTGCCAGCAGCTTACCCCTACAGGTTTCCTCTGGAAACACCATATATTTT
CASSLPLQVSSGNTIYF
>-|13|-|TRBV6-6|TRBJ1-5
TGTGCCAGCAGTCTGGCAGGGCTTCAGCCCCAGCATTTT
CASSLAGLQPQHF
>TRBD2|15|-|TRBV4-1|TRBJ2-1
TGCGCCAGCAGCCCGTCTAGCGGGAGGGCCGGTGAGCAGTTCTTC
CASSPSSGRAGEQFF
>-|11|-|TRBV19|TRBJ2-1
TGTGCCAGTAGTCAGTACAATGAGCAGTTCTTC
CASSQYNEQFF
>-|14|once|TRBV6-1|TRBJ1-2
TGTGCGGAAAGGGTAGGACCCCCGGAGGAGGGCTACACCTTC
CAERVGPPEEGYTF
>-|13|-|TRBV18|TRBJ1-4
TGTGCCAGCTCACACAGGGTTGGGGAAAAACTGTTTTTT
CASSHRVGEKLFF
>TRBD1|16|-|TRBV27|TRBJ1-2
TGTGCCAGCGGATCCCAACACAGGGGATCTGGCTATGGCTACACCTTC
CASGSQHRGSGYGYTF
>-|13|-|TRBV6-5|TRBJ2-5
TGTGCCAGCAGTTTCCAGGGTAGGGCGACCCAGTACTTC
CASSFQGRATQYF
>TRBD1|14|-|TRBV6-5|TRBJ1-1
TGTGCCAGCAGCATGGACAGGATTGGCACTGAAGCTTTCTTT
CASSMDRIGTEAFF
>-|13|-|TRBV18|TRBJ2-1
TGTGCCAGCTCACCGTCACTTTACAATGAGCAGTTCTTC
CASSPSLYNEQFF
>TRBD2|16|-|TRBV7-3|TRBJ2-3
TGTGCCAGCAGCCCGCGACTAGCGGGGGCCACAGATACGCAGTATTTT
CASSPRLAGATDTQYF
>TRBD2|15|-|TRBV19|TRBJ2-1
TGTGCCAGTAGGAATAGCGGGGGGGCTTACAATGAGCAGTTCTTC
CASRNSGGAYNEQFF
>TRBD1|15|-|TRBV5-1|TRBJ2-7
TGCGCCAGCAGCTTGAGGGACAGGGGACGAAACGAGCAGTACTTC
CASSLRDRGRNEQYF
>TRBD1|16|-|TRBV2|TRBJ1-5
TGTGCCAGCAGTGAATTTGGACAGGGACGAGATCAGCCCCAGCATTTT
CASSEFGQGRDQPQHF
>-|16|-|TRBV9|TRBJ1-2
TGTGCCAGCAGCGTAGAGTTGATAGGAGGAAGGGATGGCTACACCTTC
CASSVELIGGRDGYTF
>-|12|-|TRBV7-3|TRBJ1-5
TGTGCCAGTACAGGTCCTAATCAGCCCCAGCATTTT
CASTGPNQPQHF
>TRBD1|14|-|TRBV29-1|TRBJ1-1
TGCAGCGTCGGACAGGGGACGATGAACACTGAAGCTTTCTTT
CSVGQGTMNTEAFF
>-|14|-|TRBV6-4|TRBJ1-5
TGTGCCAGCAGTGCGTCAGGCAATAATCAGCCCCAGCATTTT
CASSASGNNQPQHF